A single T cell receptor (beta chain) is shown here with its context. These data come from a study of control samples from healthy donors and cancer patients. Germline V gene sequence: CDR1 SQVTM, CDR2 ANQGSEA. The germline V and J ends were trimmed by 4 bases and 5 bases, with 20 bases remaining between them. The CDR3 loop spans 15 amino acids. Measured with immunoSEQ multiplex PCR; TCRdb has only the in-frame clones, and not every one. The sample records 73,000 or so clones, about 88% being singletons. V gene TRBV29-1 combines with J gene TRBJ2-5; D might be TRBD1 (7 bases). The sample comprised blood. The receptor was isolated from a woman aged 45-59 years in good health. The CDR3 DNA follows: TGCAGCGTTGGAGGGGCGGCGCCAGGGGGGGAGACCCAGTACTTC. Translated, it gives CSVGGAAPGGETQYF.